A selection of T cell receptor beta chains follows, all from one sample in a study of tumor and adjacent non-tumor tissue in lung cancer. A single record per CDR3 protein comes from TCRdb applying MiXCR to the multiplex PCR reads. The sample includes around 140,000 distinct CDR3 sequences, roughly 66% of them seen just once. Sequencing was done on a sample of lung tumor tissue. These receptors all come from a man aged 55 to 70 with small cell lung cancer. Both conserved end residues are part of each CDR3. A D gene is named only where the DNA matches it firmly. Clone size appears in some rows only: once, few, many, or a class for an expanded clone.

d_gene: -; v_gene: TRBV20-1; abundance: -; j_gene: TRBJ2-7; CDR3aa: CSDRDPKETKQYF; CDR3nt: TGCAGTGATAGAGACCCTAAGGAGACTAAGCAGTACTTC
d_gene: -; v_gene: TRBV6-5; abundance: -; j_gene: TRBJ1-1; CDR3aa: CVSLRTRGTEAFF; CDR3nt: TGTGTCAGCTTAAGGACCCGGGGTACTGAAGCTTTCTTT
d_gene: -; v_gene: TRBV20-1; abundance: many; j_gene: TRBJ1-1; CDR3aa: CSAIESGAGGGTEAFF; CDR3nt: TGCAGTGCTATAGAGTCCGGGGCGGGAGGGGGCACTGAAGCTTTCTTT
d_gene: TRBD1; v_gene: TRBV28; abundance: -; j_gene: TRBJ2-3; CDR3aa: CASSTTGIDTQYF; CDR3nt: TGTGCCAGCAGTACGACAGGGATCGATACGCAGTATTTT
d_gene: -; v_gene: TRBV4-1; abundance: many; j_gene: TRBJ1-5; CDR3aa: CASSQETAGNQPQHF; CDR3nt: TGCGCCAGCAGCCAAGAGACGGCGGGCAATCAGCCCCAGCATTTT
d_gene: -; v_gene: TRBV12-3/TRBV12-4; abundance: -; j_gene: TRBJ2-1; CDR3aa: CVSSIPRGASNEQFF; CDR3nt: TGTGTCAGCAGCATCCCAAGAGGGGCGTCCAATGAGCAGTTCTTC
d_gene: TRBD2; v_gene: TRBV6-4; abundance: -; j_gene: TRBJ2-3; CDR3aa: CASSDGTSGTDTQYF; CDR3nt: TGTGCCAGCAGTGACGGGACTAGCGGCACAGATACGCAGTATTTT
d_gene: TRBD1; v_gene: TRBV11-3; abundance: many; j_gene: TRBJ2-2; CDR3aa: CASSSRTGPAGELFF; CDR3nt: TGTGCCAGCAGCTCAAGGACAGGGCCGGCCGGGGAGCTGTTTTTT
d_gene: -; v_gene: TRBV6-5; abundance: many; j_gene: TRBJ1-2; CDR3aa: CASSYSVWYGYTF; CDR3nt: TGTGCCAGCAGTTACTCCGTATGGTATGGCTACACCTTC
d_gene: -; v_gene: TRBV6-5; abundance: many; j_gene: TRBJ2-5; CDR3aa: CASSYEVQGLETQYF; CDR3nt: TGTGCCAGCAGTTACGAGGTCCAGGGTTTGGAGACCCAGTACTTC
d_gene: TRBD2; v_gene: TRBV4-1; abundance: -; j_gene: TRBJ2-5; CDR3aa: CASSRVQGTSGRGNETQYF; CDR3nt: TGCGCCAGCAGCCGGGTCCAGGGGACTAGCGGGAGAGGAAATGAGACCCAGTACTTC
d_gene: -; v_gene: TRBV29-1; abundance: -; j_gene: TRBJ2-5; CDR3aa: CSLKQTLEAQYF; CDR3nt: TGCAGCCTCAAACAGACGTTAGAGGCCCAGTACTTC
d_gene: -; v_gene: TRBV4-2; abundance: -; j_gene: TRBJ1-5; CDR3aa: CASSHTVSNQPQHF; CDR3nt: TGTGCCAGCAGCCACACCGTTAGCAATCAGCCCCAGCATTTT
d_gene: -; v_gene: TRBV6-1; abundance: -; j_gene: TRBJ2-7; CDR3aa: CASSPGGYASYEQYF; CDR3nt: TGTGCCAGCAGTCCAGGTGGTTACGCTTCCTACGAGCAGTACTTC
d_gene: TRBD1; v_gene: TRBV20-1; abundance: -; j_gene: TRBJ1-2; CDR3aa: CSVTSQGIYGYTF; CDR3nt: TGCAGTGTTACTTCACAGGGGATCTATGGCTACACCTTC
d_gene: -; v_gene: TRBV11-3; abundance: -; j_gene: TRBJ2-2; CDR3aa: CASKAGRVTAGELFF; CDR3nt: TGCGCCAGCAAGGCGGGACGAGTGACGGCCGGGGAGCTGTTTTTT
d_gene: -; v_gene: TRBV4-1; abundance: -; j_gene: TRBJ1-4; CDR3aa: CASSHQDRENEKLFF; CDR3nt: TGCGCCAGCAGCCACCAGGATAGGGAAAATGAAAAACTGTTTTTT
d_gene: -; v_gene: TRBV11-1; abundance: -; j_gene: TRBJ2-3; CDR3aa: CASSFSGYSVKYF; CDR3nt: TGTGCCAGCTCTTTCTCAGGATATTCGGTCAAGTATTTT
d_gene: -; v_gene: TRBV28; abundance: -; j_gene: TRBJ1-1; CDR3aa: CASTSDMVRNTEAFF; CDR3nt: TGTGCCAGCACTTCCGACATGGTAAGAAACACTGAAGCTTTCTTT
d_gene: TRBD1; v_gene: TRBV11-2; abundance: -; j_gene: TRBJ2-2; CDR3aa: CASSPRRDRMAGEMFF; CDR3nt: TGTGCCAGCAGCCCAAGAAGGGACAGGATGGCCGGGGAGATGTTTTTT
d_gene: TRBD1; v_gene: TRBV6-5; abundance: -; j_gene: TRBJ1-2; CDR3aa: CANSYLGQGDHGYTF; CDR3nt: TGTGCCAACAGTTACCTAGGACAGGGGGACCATGGCTACACCTTC
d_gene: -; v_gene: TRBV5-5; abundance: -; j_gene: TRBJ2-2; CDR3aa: CSSSLVQSDTGELYF; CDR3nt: TGTTCCAGCAGCTTGGTACAGTCGGATACCGGGGAGCTGTATTTT
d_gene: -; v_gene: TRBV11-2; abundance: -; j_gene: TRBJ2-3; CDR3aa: CASNLGPGGDTQYF; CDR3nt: TGTGCCAGCAACTTAGGACCGGGCGGAGATACGCAGTATTTT